This record covers a single TCR beta chain. The sample is drawn from a study of blood T cells in healthy people across ages. A second PCR, run for about 6 to 12 cycles, used a sample-barcoded 5' primer plus a J-beta primer mix. TCRdb analysed the 5' RACE reads with MiXCR anew, one entry per CDR3 protein. The top ten hold about 6.7% of the sample, which has about 1.4 million distinct CDR3 sequences, roughly 60% seen once. The source is a man younger than 35 in good health. Sequencing used blood.

Here the CDR3 reads CSVEGGDSCGYTF. The CDR3 region has the DNA TGCAGCGTTGAAGGGGGGGACAGCTGTGGCTACACCTTC. The V gene is TRBV29-1, the J gene TRBJ1-2; 7 positions match TRBD1. J lost 7 bases, V lost 1 base, and 6 bases had no gene match. Germline V CDR1 and CDR2: SQVTM, ANQGSEA. This CDR3 contains 13 residues.